A single sample is the source of the 6 T cell receptor beta chains below, sequenced in a study of shared clonotypes between healthy human individuals. Produced via immunoSEQ multiplex PCR; TCRdb's table is partial and in-frame only. The top ten hold 0.36% of the sample, which has approximately 2.5 million clones, roughly 93% seen once. The source material was naive CD4+ T cells from PBMCs. Subset defined: CD45RA+ positively selected. The receptors stem from a man between 18 and 29 years old in good health. Some clones in this sample may be carry-over from other donors' samples.

V usage is TRBV27 and J usage is TRBJ1-5; possible D gene TRBD1, 6 bases. Trimming stripped 3 bases from V and 3 bases from J, with 15 bases between. This CDR3 has 16 amino acids. CDR1 and CDR2 (germline): MNHEY, SMNVEV (reference sequence). The CDR3 loop reads CASSFLGSGANQPQHF. The CDR3 bases are TGTGCCAGCAGTTTCCTCGGCTCAGGGGCCAATCAGCCCCAGCATTTT.

The rearrangement joins TRBV28 to TRBJ2-5; D might be TRBD2 (5 bases). CDR1 MDHEN and CDR2 SYDVKM come from the germline V gene. The V end lost 4 bases, the J end lost 10 bases, and 22 bases lay between the germline ends. The length of the CDR3 is 15 residues. The CDR3 DNA reads TGTGCCAGCAGTTCTCGATGGACTGCCGACCCAATCCAGTACTTC. It yields the protein CASSSRWTADPIQYF.

The genes are TRBV9 and TRBJ1-2, with 8 bases that match TRBD1. Germline V lookup: CDR1 SGDLS, CDR2 YYNGEE. The CDR3 runs to 14 residues. The ends lost 5 bases at V and 8 bases at J; junction bases unmatched: 11. CDR3 DNA: TGTGCCAGCAGGACGACAGGGGATGTTTCGGGCTACACCTTC. Translation: CASRTTGDVSGYTF.

The genes are TRBV29-1 and TRBJ2-4, with unresolved D. Trimming stripped 6 bases from V and 8 bases from J, with 20 bases between. CDR3 length: 14 residues. The germline CDR1 and CDR2 sequences are SQVTM and ANQGSEA. For the CDR3, the DNA is TGCAGCGTCGAGGCGATAGGGAAATGGGACATTCAGTACTTC. Translated: CSVEAIGKWDIQYF.

The chain combines TRBV30 with TRBJ2-7, with D possibly matching TRBD2 (5 bases). The ends were cut back, 4 bases at V and 6 bases at J, with 16 bases in the middle. The CDR3 is 13 residues long. Looked up from germline, CDR1 is GTSNPN and CDR2 is SVGIG (reference sequence). In nucleotides, the CDR3 is TGTGCCTGGAACCCCGACCGAGGGCTCGAGCAGTACTTC. As protein: CAWNPDRGLEQYF.

The rearrangement links TRBV9 to TRBJ2-7; 8 nucleotides match TRBD1. V shed 3 bases, J shed 2 bases, and the junction held 4 bases outside the gene matches. The CDR3 is made up of 14 amino acids. CDR1 is SGDLS and CDR2 is YYNGEE in the germline V gene. The CDR3 loop reads CASSEQGVPYEQYF. The DNA of the CDR3 is TGTGCCAGCAGCGAACAGGGGGTGCCCTACGAGCAGTACTTC.